Given below is one T cell receptor (beta chain) in context. These data belong to a study of blood T cell repertoires in COVID-19. The ends were cut back, 1 base at V and 7 bases at J, with 10 bases in the middle. The CDR3 spans 13 residues. In germline, CDR1 is SGHAT, CDR2 FQNNGV. Assay: immunoSEQ multiplex PCR; the TCRdb copy retains only in-frame clones and omits some. The sample lists some 150,000 clones, 80% seen once, with 10% to 15% in the top ten. This TCR came from a man in his fifties or sixties with active or convalescent COVID-19. Sequenced sample: peripheral blood. This chain joins TRBV11-2 and TRBJ1-1; no firm D call. In DNA form, the CDR3 reads TGTGCCAGCAGCTTAGCCTCGGGAGGTGAAGCTTTCTTT. Translation gives CASSLASGGEAFF.